Detailed here is one T cell receptor beta chain. The ends were cut back, 0 bases at V and 1 base at J, with 4 bases in the middle. CDR3 length: 13 residues. Per the germline V gene, CDR1 is LNHNV and CDR2 is YYDKDF (reference sequence). This record belongs to a study of cytomegalovirus exposure and HLA in healthy donors. For the study at large: The same platform as the 650 to 700 first-cohort repertoires was used for the 120 validation repertoires, a later analysis reported.

Clones were read by immunoSEQ multiplex PCR, and TCRdb kept only the in-frame ones, dropping some. The sample consists of more than 300,000 clones, 75% to 90% of them appearing once. What was sequenced was PBMCs. The clonotype originates from a woman between 18 and 29 years old in good health and CMV-seronegative. The chain combines TRBV15 with TRBJ2-7; D unclear. CDR3 sequence reads: CATSRDTSYEQYF. The CDR3 nucleotides read TGTGCCACCAGCAGAGACACTTCCTACGAGCAGTACTTC.